Listed below are T cell receptor beta chains from one sample, sequenced in a study of regulatory T cells in long-lasting Graves disease. TCRdb recomputed calls from the multiplex PCR reads with MiXCR, one row per CDR3 protein. This table has over 200,000 distinct CDR3 sequences, around 19% appearing once. This sample also appeared in a second study, on T cells in Graves' hyperthyroidism and ophthalmopathy.

The material was peripheral blood mononuclear cells (PBMCs), obtained at new diagnosis, from a patient treated with antithyroid drugs. The receptors here all came from a young woman with Graves disease. Both conserved end residues are part of each CDR3.

V	J	CDR3
TRBV20-1	TRBJ1-1	CSARETQGWDTEAFF
TRBV7-2	TRBJ2-7	CASSWSGYEQYF
TRBV20-1	TRBJ2-1	CSAGGSGGAESYNEQFF
TRBV7-3	TRBJ1-1	CASSLLGGSEAFF
TRBV19	TRBJ2-3	CASSIDLRLATNTQYF
TRBV6-1	TRBJ2-7	CAIGQGAGEQYF
TRBV6-1	TRBJ1-2	CASTLLGGDMGYTF
TRBV20-1	TRBJ1-1	CSATPPGDELVTEAFF
TRBV3-1	TRBJ2-2	CASSQARPENTGELFF
TRBV18	TRBJ2-2	CASSYRPGDGTGELFF
TRBV11-2	TRBJ2-7	CASARDRGPEQYF
TRBV19	TRBJ1-1	CASSPRAGASIGAEAFF
TRBV5-1	TRBJ1-1	CASSLEGTGSNTEAFF
TRBV11-2	TRBJ2-6	CASSMDRVPGANVLTF
TRBV7-2	TRBJ2-7	CASSIRPGTGGNLYEQYF
TRBV4-2	TRBJ1-5	CASSQETGVSNQPQHF
TRBV14	TRBJ1-1	CASSQFTQGNAFF
TRBV18	TRBJ1-5	CASSPGAGNQPQHF
TRBV9	TRBJ1-2	CASSVGEGFRPATNYGYTF
TRBV5-4	TRBJ2-1	CASTTGGPFNEQFF
TRBV6-5	TRBJ2-5	CASSWTEETQYF
TRBV3-1	TRBJ1-1	CASSHRQLKAFF
TRBV5-4	TRBJ1-1	CASSQQGGNTEAFF
TRBV5-4	TRBJ2-5	CASSRTRKQETQYF
TRBV2	TRBJ2-2	CATQEGAGELFF
TRBV11-2	TRBJ1-2	CASSYRHRGLEDGYTF
TRBV19	TRBJ1-5	CASSIGGGVGQPQHF
TRBV12-3/TRBV12-4	TRBJ2-1	CASGDRDSTSNEQFF